A single sample gave rise to the 11 T cell receptor beta chains below, sequenced in a study of response to subunit inactivated influenza vaccine. TCRdb recomputed calls from the RT-PCR reads with MiXCR, one row per CDR3 protein. The table has about 780,000 distinct CDR3 sequences, 15% to 20% seen once. The specimen was PBMCs from blood, collected approximately 5 days after vaccination. The receptors shown here come from a man aged 45 to 65 who received an inactivated influenza vaccine.

The chain uses TRBV18 and TRBJ2-5; D may correspond to TRBD1 or TRBD2 (7 bases each). V was pared by 8 bases and J by 2 bases, with 12 bases between. CDR1 is KGHSH, CDR2 LQKENI, per germline. The CDR3 sequence is 13 residues long. As DNA, the CDR3 is TGTGCCAGCGGGAGGGACAGACAAGAGACCCAGTACTTC. The encoded protein is CASGRDRQETQYF.

The chain carries TRBV4-2 and TRBJ2-1; 13 bases are a match to TRBD2. The CDR3 length is 19 residues. CDR1 and CDR2 from the germline V gene are LGHNA and YNFKEQ. Losses at the gene ends were 3 bases for V and 0 bases for J; bases not matched to a gene: 8. The CDR3, as DNA: TGTGCCAGCAGCCATCTCGGACTAGCGGGAGTGGGCTCCTACAATGAGCAGTTCTTC. Its translation: CASSHLGLAGVGSYNEQFF.

The chain uses TRBV7-2 and TRBJ2-6, with TRBD1 matching over 7 bases. The CDR3 is 16 amino acids. CDR1 SGHTA and CDR2 FQGNSA come from the germline V gene. Trimming took 1 base from V and 2 from J; bases not matched to a gene: 2. The CDR3 spells CASSLGGTAGANVLTF. DNA for the CDR3: TGTGCCAGCAGCTTAGGGGGGACAGCTGGGGCCAACGTCCTGACTTTC.

The genes are TRBV20-1 and TRBJ2-7; 8 nucleotides align to TRBD2. With V trimmed by 6 bases and J by 6 bases, 13 bases remained unmatched. The CDR3 sequence is 14 residues long. The V gene's germline CDR1 is DFQATT and CDR2 SNEGSKA (reference sequence). This CDR3 reads CSAATGGIAREQYF. CDR3 in DNA: TGCAGTGCCGCAACGGGAGGGATTGCTCGCGAGCAGTACTTC.

This clonotype was found a few times. The gene calls are TRBV5-1 and TRBJ1-1; TRBD1 aligns across 7 bases. Per germline, CDR1 SGHRS and CDR2 YFSETQ. V trimming: 0 bases; J trimming: 1 base; junction bases outside the gene matches: 9. The CDR3 runs 17 residues. DNA for the CDR3: TGCGCCAGCAGCTTGGTGGCAGGGGGGGGGAGGAACACTGAAGCTTTCTTT. Translating it yields CASSLVAGGGRNTEAFF.

In its sample, this clonotype was seen many times. The CDR3 region is CASSFTWTEETQYF. In DNA form, the CDR3 reads TGTGCCAGCAGCTTCACCTGGACAGAAGAGACCCAGTACTTC. The chain is built from TRBV7-2 and TRBJ2-5; tentatively, D is TRBD1 (6 bases). V was trimmed by 3 bases and J by 3 bases, leaving 11 bases between them. The CDR3 is 14 residues long. Germline lookup yields CDR1 SGHTA and CDR2 FQGNSA.

This sequence joins TRBV30 and TRBJ1-6, with D possibly TRBD1 on 5 matching bases. Germline CDR1 and CDR2: GTSNPN and SVGIG (reference sequence). The CDR3 sequence is 14 residues long. V dropped 3 bases and J dropped 13 bases, with 19 bases sitting between them. The CDR3 here is CAWRSGRMGAPLHF. The DNA of the CDR3 is TGTGCCTGGAGGTCGGGACGGATGGGAGCGCCCCTCCACTTT.

This chain joins TRBV4-3 and TRBJ2-5, with a tentative D call TRBD2 (5 bases). The CDR3 covers 14 residues. The germline CDR1 and CDR2 sequences are LGHNA and YSLEER. The germline V and J ends were trimmed by 1 base and 0 bases, with 6 bases remaining between them. CDR3 protein: CASSQGGYQETQYF. The CDR3 region has the DNA TGCGCCAGCAGCCAAGGAGGGTACCAAGAGACCCAGTACTTC.

This clonotype showed up just a few times. This chain uses TRBV20-1 with TRBJ2-6; TRBD2 is a possible D gene (5 bases). Trimming took 0 bases from V and 4 from J, leaving 13 bases between them. This CDR3 is 16 amino acids long. CDR1 and CDR2 from the germline V gene are DFQATT and SNEGSKA (reference sequence). As DNA, the CDR3 is TGCAGTGCTAGAGATTCCCGGGAACGGGGGGCCAACGTCCTGACTTTC. As protein: CSARDSRERGANVLTF.

CDR3 in DNA: TGCGCCAGCAGCCCGACTAGCGGGGACAAAAACATTCAGTACTTC. It specifies CASSPTSGDKNIQYF. This chain links TRBV5-1 with TRBJ2-4, with 11 bases that match TRBD2. The V segment lost 4 bases and the J segment 3 bases; nucleotides outside the gene matches: 3. The CDR3 is 15 residues long. CDR1 and CDR2 from the germline V gene are SGHRS and YFSETQ. The whole variable domain, filled in from reference TRBV5-1 and TRBJ2-4, reads KAGVTQTPRYLIKTRGQQVTLSCSPISGHRSVSWYQQTPGQGLQFLFEYFSETQRNKGNFPGRFSGRQFSNSRSEMNVSTLELGDSALYLCASSPTSGDKNIQYFGAGTRLSVL.

This clonotype appeared a single time. The gene calls are TRBV4-3 and TRBJ1-2, with D maybe TRBD1 (5 bases). Germline values: CDR1 LGHNA, CDR2 YSLEER. CDR3 length equals 14 residues. Trimming removed 0 bases at V and 5 bases at J, with 10 bases between. This CDR3 is CASSQDSKGYGYTF. The CDR3 bases are TGCGCCAGCAGCCAAGATTCCAAGGGGTATGGCTACACCTTC.